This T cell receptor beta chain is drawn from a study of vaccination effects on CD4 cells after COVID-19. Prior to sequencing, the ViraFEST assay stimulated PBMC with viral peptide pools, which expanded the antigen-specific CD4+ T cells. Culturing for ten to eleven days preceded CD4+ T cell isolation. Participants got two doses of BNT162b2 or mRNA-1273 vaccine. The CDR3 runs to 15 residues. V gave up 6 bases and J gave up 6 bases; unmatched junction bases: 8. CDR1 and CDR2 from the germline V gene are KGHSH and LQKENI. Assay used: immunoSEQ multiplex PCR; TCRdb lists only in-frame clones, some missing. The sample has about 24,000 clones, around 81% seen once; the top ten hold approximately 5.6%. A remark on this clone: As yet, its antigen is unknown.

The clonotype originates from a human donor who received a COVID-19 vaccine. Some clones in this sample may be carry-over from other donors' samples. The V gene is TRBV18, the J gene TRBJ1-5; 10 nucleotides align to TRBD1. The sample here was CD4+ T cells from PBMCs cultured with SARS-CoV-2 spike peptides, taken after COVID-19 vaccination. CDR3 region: CASSTTGTGVQPQHF. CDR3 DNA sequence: TGTGCCAGCTCTACCACCGGGACAGGGGTTCAGCCCCAGCATTTT. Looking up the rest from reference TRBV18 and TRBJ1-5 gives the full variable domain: NAGVMQNPRHLVRRRGQEARLRCSPMKGHSHVYWYRQLPEEGLKFMVYLQKENIIDESGMPKERFSAEFPKEGPSILRIQQVVRGDSAAYFCASSTTGTGVQPQHFGDGTRLSIL.